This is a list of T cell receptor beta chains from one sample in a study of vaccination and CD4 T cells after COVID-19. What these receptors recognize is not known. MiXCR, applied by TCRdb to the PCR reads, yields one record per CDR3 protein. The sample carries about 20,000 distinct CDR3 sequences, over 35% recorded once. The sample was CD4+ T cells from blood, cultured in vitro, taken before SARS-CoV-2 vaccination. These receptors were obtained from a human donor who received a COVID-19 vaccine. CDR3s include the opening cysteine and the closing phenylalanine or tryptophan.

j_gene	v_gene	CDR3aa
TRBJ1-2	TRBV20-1	CSARVRDSYGYTF
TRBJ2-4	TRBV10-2	CASSGRGLAGGGIQYF
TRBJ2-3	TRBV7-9	CASSLYRATDTQYF
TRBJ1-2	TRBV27	CASSHGTGGFRYGYTF
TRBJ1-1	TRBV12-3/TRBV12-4	CASNPGRLNTEAFF
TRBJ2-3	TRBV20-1	CSAALAGGNPSTDTQYF
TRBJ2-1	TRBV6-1	CASTPGRGGAFEQFF
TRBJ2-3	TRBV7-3	CASSPNLATGRDTQYF
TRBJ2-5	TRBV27	CASSSGGEGEETQYF
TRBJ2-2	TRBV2	CASSDRSVSNTGELFF
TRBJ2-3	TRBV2	CASSVLVTQYF
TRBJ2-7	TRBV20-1	CSARDPGGDEQYF
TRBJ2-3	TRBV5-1	CASRGSGGLTDTQYF
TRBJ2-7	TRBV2	CASSVSSYEQYF
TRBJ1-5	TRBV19	CASSIPVISNQPQHF
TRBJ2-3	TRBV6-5	CASSYKGVGTDTQYF
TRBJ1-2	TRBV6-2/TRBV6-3	CASRDSIYGYTF
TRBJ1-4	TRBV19	CASSPEGAPEKLFF
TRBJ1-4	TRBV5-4	CASSLPGEGNEKLFF
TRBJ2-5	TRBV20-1	CSARASWGETQYF
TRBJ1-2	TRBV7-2	CASSLAGGGPSGYTF
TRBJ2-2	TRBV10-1	CASSEGTLSGGNTGELFF
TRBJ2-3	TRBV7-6	CASSLAFTDTQYF
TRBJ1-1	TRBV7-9	CASSPRQGKGTEAFF